These 30 T cell receptor beta chains were all obtained from the same sample, sequenced in a study of blood T cell repertoires in COVID-19. The repertoire was sequenced with immunoSEQ multiplex PCR; TCRdb's copy has only in-frame clones and lacks some. In the table there are 180,000 or so clones, over 70% of which are singletons. Sequencing used PBMCs or T cells enriched from blood (not recorded which). The receptor source for this set is a woman aged 55-69 years who had recovered from COVID-19.

The V and J genes are TRBV7-2 and TRBJ1-2; D is uncertain. The CDR3 is 15 amino acids. CDR1 SGHTA and CDR2 FQGNSA come from the germline V gene. Trimming removed 1 base from V and 5 bases from J, with 14 bases in between. CDR3 coding DNA: TGTGCCAGCAGCTTAGTTGTCGGGGTGGGGTATGGCTACACCTTC. Amino acids: CASSLVVGVGYGYTF.

The chain combines TRBV3-1 (or the pseudogene TRBV3-2) with TRBJ1-6; possible D gene TRBD1, 6 bases. V lost 0 bases and J 7 bases, leaving 28 bases between the germline ends. The germline V gene encodes CDR1 LGHDT and CDR2 YNNKEL (reference sequence). This CDR3 has 21 residues. CDR3: CASSQDLMSGGYSMDNSPLHF. In nucleotides, the CDR3 is TGTGCCAGCAGCCAAGACCTCATGTCGGGGGGCTATTCAATGGACAATTCACCCCTCCACTTT.

This chain connects TRBV2 to TRBJ1-6, with a possible D match to TRBD1 (5 bases). Deletions cut 3 bases from V and 10 bases from J, with 7 bases between. The germline CDR1 and CDR2 sequences are SNHLY and FYNNEI. This CDR3 spans 12 amino acids. The CDR3 loop reads CASSDRVSPLHF. The CDR3 bases are TGTGCCAGCAGTGACAGGGTATCACCCCTCCACTTT.

This clone was seen only once. The chain joins TRBV7-2 to TRBJ2-7; 7 bases agree with TRBD2. CDR3 size: 18 residues. In germline, CDR1 is SGHTA, CDR2 FQGNSA. V was pared by 2 bases and J by 0 bases, with 13 bases of the junction left unmatched. In DNA, the CDR3 is TGTGCCAGCAGCTTATCAATGGGAGGGCCGCGATACTCCTACGAGCAGTACTTC. Translated, it gives CASSLSMGGPRYSYEQYF.

This clone was detected only once. The genes are TRBV4-1 and TRBJ2-7; D possibly corresponds to TRBD2 (5 bases). Germline V gives CDR1 MGHRA, CDR2 YSYEKL. This CDR3 region has 13 residues. Trimming removed 0 bases at V and 9 bases at J, with 12 bases between. CDR3 protein: CASSQESGMWQYF. CDR3 DNA: TGCGCCAGCAGCCAAGAGTCGGGGATGTGGCAGTACTTC.

This chain links TRBV9 with TRBJ2-7; the D gene is possibly TRBD2 (5 bases). CDR1 SGDLS and CDR2 YYNGEE come from the germline V gene. Trimming pared 0 bases from V and 11 bases from J, leaving 21 bases between. CDR3 size: 15 residues. This CDR3 is CASSVDWELSTIKYF. CDR3 nucleotide sequence: TGTGCCAGCAGCGTAGATTGGGAGTTGAGTACCATAAAGTACTTC.

This chain connects TRBV7-3 to TRBJ2-3; 12 nucleotides match TRBD2. J lost 7 bases, V lost 2 bases, and 7 bases had no gene match. The germline CDR1 and CDR2 sequences are SGHTA and FQGTGA. The CDR3 spans 16 residues. The CDR3, as DNA: TGTGCCAGCAGCTTACCACTAGCGGGAGGTCTCAATACGCAGTATTTT. Its translation: CASSLPLAGGLNTQYF.

The genes are TRBV15 and TRBJ1-6; a possible D gene is TRBD1 (5 bases). Deletions cut 9 bases from V and 10 bases from J, with 22 bases between. In germline, CDR1 is LNHNV, CDR2 YYDKDF (reference sequence). This CDR3 comprises 15 residues. CDR3 sequence (DNA): TGTGCCACTCACCCCGGTGGGGGGACTGGGTCACCCCTCCACTTT. Residues: CATHPGGGTGSPLHF.

The V call is TRBV2, the J call TRBJ2-5, with 9 bases lining up with TRBD2. Per the germline V gene, CDR1 is SNHLY and CDR2 is FYNNEI. Losses at the gene ends were 4 bases for V and 5 bases for J; bases not matched to a gene: 11. The CDR3 length is 16 residues. CDR3 in DNA: TGTGCCAGCAGTGTTAGACTAGCGGTGGGCGGGGAGACCCAGTACTTC. It is translated as CASSVRLAVGGETQYF.

The rearrangement links TRBV7-8 to TRBJ2-3; 8 positions agree with TRBD1. After removal of 3 bases from V and 6 bases from J, the junction contained 14 bases not matched to a gene. Germline V lookup: CDR1 SGHVS, CDR2 FQNEAQ. The CDR3 totals 17 residues. DNA of the CDR3: TGTGCCAGCAGCTTTCCCCCGGACAGGGATTCGTTGGATACGCAGTATTTT. It is translated as CASSFPPDRDSLDTQYF.

This clone has just one count. The V and J genes are TRBV2 and TRBJ1-2; D possibly corresponds to TRBD1 (6 bases). Trimming shortened V by 7 bases and J by 7 bases, and 13 bases separated the two germline ends. Germline V gives CDR1 SNHLY, CDR2 FYNNEI. The CDR3 length is 12 residues. The CDR3 coding sequence is TGTGCCAGCAAGCTGACAGGAGGTGGCTACACCTTC. Translated: CASKLTGGGYTF. Full variable domain (rest looked up from reference TRBV2 and TRBJ1-2): EPEVTQTPSHQVTQMGQEVILRCVPISNHLYFYWYRQILGQKVEFLVSFYNNEISEKSEIFDDQFSVERPDGSNFTLKIRSTKLEDSAMYFCASKLTGGGYTFGSGTRLTVV.

The chain employs TRBV4-1 and TRBJ2-3; weak D call: TRBD2 (6 bases). The CDR3 is 15 residues long. Trimming pared 4 bases from V and 1 base from J, leaving 12 bases between. Germline CDR1 MGHRA, CDR2 YSYEKL. CDR3 in DNA: TGCGCCAGCAGCCCCCGGGCTAGCGGCACAGATACGCAGTATTTT. This encodes CASSPRASGTDTQYF.

This chain joins TRBV3-1 (or the pseudogene TRBV3-2) and TRBJ1-6, with D unclear. This CDR3 is built from 16 residues. Germline V gene data show CDR1 as LGHDT and CDR2 as YNNKEL (reference sequence). V lost 4 bases, J lost 1 base, and 11 bases lay in between. CDR3 loop: CASSPDPRSYNSPLHF. In DNA form, the CDR3 reads TGTGCCAGCAGCCCGGATCCCAGGTCCTATAATTCACCCCTCCACTTT.

V usage is TRBV20-1 and J usage is TRBJ1-2; no firm D call. The germline V gene encodes CDR1 DFQATT and CDR2 SNEGSKA (reference sequence). The V gene lost 2 bases and the J gene lost 2 bases, with 3 bases spanning the gap. This CDR3 has 11 amino acids. The DNA for the CDR3 is TGCAGTGCTAGACAGAACTATGGCTACACCTTC. Its protein is CSARQNYGYTF.

This chain connects TRBV6-1 to TRBJ2-3, with D tentatively TRBD2 (6 bases). The CDR3 totals 16 residues. Germline V CDR1 and CDR2: MNHNS, SASEGT. V was cut by 2 bases and J by 1 base, with 13 bases left in between. For the CDR3, the DNA is TGTGCCAGCAGTGAAAGGCGGGGAGCGGGCACAGATACGCAGTATTTT. Its translation: CASSERRGAGTDTQYF.

V is TRBV6-6 and J is TRBJ1-4, with D possibly being TRBD1 (5 bases). The CDR3 extends over 12 amino acids. Germline values: CDR1 MNHNY, CDR2 SVGAGI (reference sequence). Trimming removed 11 bases at V and 7 bases at J, with 14 bases between. The CDR3 here is CAGRDFGEKLFF. The CDR3 coding sequence is TGTGCCGGCCGGGACTTTGGTGAAAAACTGTTTTTT.

This chain uses TRBV5-1 with TRBJ2-3; TRBD1 agrees at 7 bases. The CDR3 contains 17 residues. J gave up 3 bases and V 0 bases, and 10 bases lay outside the gene matches. Germline V gives CDR1 SGHRS, CDR2 YFSETQ. CDR3 sequence reads: CASSLVLGGVATDTQYF. For the CDR3, the DNA is TGCGCCAGCAGCTTGGTATTAGGGGGCGTAGCGACAGATACGCAGTATTTT. The variable domain in full, completed from reference TRBV5-1 and TRBJ2-3, reads KAGVTQTPRYLIKTRGQQVTLSCSPISGHRSVSWYQQTPGQGLQFLFEYFSETQRNKGNFPGRFSGRQFSNSRSEMNVSTLELGDSALYLCASSLVLGGVATDTQYFGPGTRLTVL.

The V call is TRBV2, the J call TRBJ2-7; D not certain. Trimming took off 1 base at V and 9 bases at J, with 22 bases between the two ends. This CDR3 contains 16 residues. The germline CDR1 and CDR2 sequences are SNHLY and FYNNEI. DNA for the CDR3: TGTGCCAGCAGTGAAGATGCCCTAGTCGGAGCCCAAGGGCAGTACTTC. This gives the protein CASSEDALVGAQGQYF.

This chain uses TRBV7-8 with TRBJ1-2, with D unresolved. This CDR3 has 13 amino acids. Trimming pared 1 base from V and 4 bases from J, leaving 7 bases between. Germline V gives CDR1 SGHVS, CDR2 FQNEAQ. The CDR3 nucleotides are TGTGCCAGCAGCTTAGGGCTAGGCTATGGCTACACCTTC. Amino acid sequence: CASSLGLGYGYTF.

CDR3 bases: TGTGCCAGCAGGAGGGAAGGACTGGCCGGCACTGAAGCTTTCTTT. This translates into CASRREGLAGTEAFF. The rearrangement uses TRBV2 and TRBJ1-1; D is uncertain. Germline CDR1 reads SNHLY; CDR2 reads FYNNEI. This CDR3 has 15 residues. Trimming stripped 6 bases from V and 4 bases from J, with 18 bases between.

The chain is built from TRBV20-1 and TRBJ1-2, with TRBD1 matching over 10 bases. J was trimmed by 6 bases and V by 3 bases; bases with no gene match: 10. Germline CDR1 DFQATT, CDR2 SNEGSKA (reference sequence). This CDR3 contains 15 residues. CDR3: CSASVVLTGGDGYTF. For the CDR3, the DNA is TGCAGTGCTAGTGTCGTACTGACAGGGGGCGATGGCTACACCTTC.

The genes are TRBV7-3 and TRBJ2-1; TRBD1 matches 12 bases. V shed 4 bases and J 6 bases; nucleotides not matched to a gene: 7. The CDR3 consists of 16 residues. Germline-derived CDR1 and CDR2 are SGHTA and FQGTGA. The DNA of the CDR3 is TGTGCCAGCAGCTCGTCCGGGACAGGGGGCTCCAATGAGCAGTTCTTC. It encodes CASSSSGTGGSNEQFF.

The J gene is TRBJ1-5, the V gene TRBV27, with TRBD1 identical over 7 bases. Germline V gene lookup returns CDR1 MNHEY and CDR2 SMNVEV (reference sequence). V gave up 5 bases and J gave up 0 bases; unmatched junction bases: 7. CDR3 length: 16 amino acids. CDR3 sequence (DNA): TGTGCCAGCAGTGCCACGGGACAGACTAGCAATCAGCCCCAGCATTTT. This codes for CASSATGQTSNQPQHF.

The chain employs TRBV7-9 and TRBJ2-7; 8 bases agree with TRBD1. CDR1 and CDR2 (germline): SEHNR, FQNEAQ (reference sequence). The CDR3 loop spans 14 amino acids. Trimming took 8 bases from V and 2 from J; bases not matched to a gene: 8. CDR3 protein: CASGRDRSTYEQYF. The CDR3 DNA sequence: TGTGCCAGCGGAAGGGACAGGTCAACCTACGAGCAGTACTTC.

This chain uses TRBV7-9 with TRBJ1-4; the D gene is possibly TRBD1 (6 bases). V was clipped by 4 bases and J by 4 bases, with 10 bases between them. There are 14 residues in the CDR3. Germline assignment: CDR1 SEHNR and CDR2 FQNEAQ (reference sequence). The CDR3, as DNA: TGTGCCAGCAGCTCGGACAGAATTAATGAAAAACTGTTTTTT. It codes for CASSSDRINEKLFF. The full variable domain, its missing parts supplied by reference TRBV7-9 and TRBJ1-4, is DTGVSQNPRHKITKRGQNVTFRCDPISEHNRLYWYRQTLGQGPEFLTYFQNEAQLEKSRLLSDRFSAERPKGSFSTLEIQRTEQGDSAMYLCASSSDRINEKLFFGSGTQLSVL.

The rearrangement joins TRBV2 to TRBJ1-4; no definite D call. This CDR3 has 12 amino acids. CDR1 and CDR2 from the germline V gene are SNHLY and FYNNEI. V was pared by 2 bases and J by 7 bases, with 5 bases between. CDR3 bases: TGTGCCAGCAGTGAAAACGGTGAAAAACTGTTTTTT. Its protein product is CASSENGEKLFF. The full variable domain, completed using reference TRBV2 and TRBJ1-4, is EPEVTQTPSHQVTQMGQEVILRCVPISNHLYFYWYRQILGQKVEFLVSFYNNEISEKSEIFDDQFSVERPDGSNFTLKIRSTKLEDSAMYFCASSENGEKLFFGSGTQLSVL.

V is TRBV29-1 and J is TRBJ2-5, with TRBD1 identical over 11 bases. Germline CDR1 reads SQVTM; CDR2 reads ANQGSEA. After removal of 6 bases from V and 5 bases from J, the junction contained 8 bases not matched to a gene. This CDR3 region has 14 residues. The CDR3 loop reads CSVRDRGRTETQYF. The CDR3 DNA reads as TGCAGCGTACGGGACAGGGGGAGGACTGAGACCCAGTACTTC.

This chain joins TRBV6-5 and TRBJ1-5; D call uncertain. The CDR3 totals 15 residues. CDR1 is MNHEY, CDR2 SVGAGI, per germline. Trimming pared 6 bases from V and 2 bases from J, leaving 14 bases between. This chain's CDR3 is CASSALGVRNQPQHF. The CDR3 coding sequence is TGTGCCAGCAGCGCTTTAGGAGTCCGCAATCAGCCCCAGCATTTT.

The V call is TRBV7-8, the J call TRBJ2-5; 7 positions match TRBD2. Unmatched junction bases numbered 9, after V lost 1 base and J lost 4 bases. The CDR3 extends over 16 amino acids. Germline V lookup: CDR1 SGHVS, CDR2 FQNEAQ. CDR3 in amino acids: CASSLDWGGEGETQYF. In DNA form, the CDR3 reads TGTGCCAGCAGCTTAGATTGGGGCGGGGAGGGAGAGACCCAGTACTTC.

The chain links TRBV5-1 to TRBJ2-7; TRBD1 agrees at 10 bases. Germline CDR1 SGHRS, CDR2 YFSETQ. J lost 1 base, V lost 1 base, and 8 bases had no gene match. This CDR3 spans 17 amino acids. The CDR3 DNA sequence: TGCGCCAGCAGCTTGACGCCAAGGACAGGGGGATCCTACGAGCAGTACTTC. This sequence encodes CASSLTPRTGGSYEQYF.